The 14 T cell receptor beta chains below all came from one sample that was sequenced in a study of blood T cell repertoires in COVID-19 (dated by TCRdb to the early 2020s). Libraries were built with the immunoSEQ multiplex PCR assay. In its TCRdb copy, this immuneACCESS table keeps in-frame sequences only and misses some clones. Where compared with another copy, unresolved V genes explain less than half of these, and the others have no known cause. The sample contains about 58,000 clones, around 90% of them found a single time. Approximately 13% of the sample is taken by the ten largest. The sample was peripheral blood. These receptors were obtained from a man between 60 and 75 years old with active COVID-19.

J is TRBJ1-4 and V is TRBV3-1 (or the pseudogene TRBV3-2); D remains unclear. The V end was cut by 1 base, the J end by 5 bases, with 14 bases between. CDR3 length: 16 residues. Germline loops: CDR1 LGHDT, CDR2 YNNKEL (reference sequence). This chain's CDR3 is CASSQALSGSNEKLFF. The DNA of the CDR3 is TGTGCCAGCAGCCAAGCCCTGTCGGGTTCCAATGAAAAACTGTTTTTT.

The gene calls are TRBV6-5 and TRBJ2-3; D gene ambiguous. Germline assignment: CDR1 MNHEY and CDR2 SVGAGI. Trimming removed 5 bases from V and 4 bases from J, with 16 bases in between. CDR3 size: 15 residues. The CDR3 DNA reads as TGTGCCAGCAGTCCGGGTTTTGTATCCTCAGATACGCAGTATTTT. Translating gives CASSPGFVSSDTQYF.

This chain uses TRBV27 with TRBJ2-1; 12 positions match TRBD2. This CDR3 has 15 amino acids. Trimming removed 3 bases from V and 9 bases from J; junction bases left unmatched: 6. Germline values: CDR1 MNHEY, CDR2 SMNVEV (reference sequence). DNA of the CDR3: TGTGCCAGCAGTTTTAGCCTAGCGGGAGGGACTGAGCAGTTCTTC. It encodes CASSFSLAGGTEQFF.

The chain joins TRBV28 to TRBJ1-2; TRBD1 matches at 7 bases. Germline V gene data show CDR1 as MDHEN and CDR2 as SYDVKM. With 5 bases clipped from V and 2 bases from J, the junction kept 2 bases outside the gene matches. The CDR3 contains 13 residues. The CDR3 region is CASSQGQNYGYTF. The CDR3, as DNA: TGTGCCAGCAGTCAGGGACAGAACTATGGCTACACCTTC.

CDR3 loop: CASSVEGQGHTEAFF. CDR3 in DNA: TGTGCCAGCAGCGTAGAGGGACAGGGGCACACTGAAGCTTTCTTT. This sequence joins TRBV9 and TRBJ1-1; 10 bases align to TRBD1. CDR3 size: 15 residues. CDR1 is SGDLS and CDR2 is YYNGEE in the germline V gene. The ends lost 0 bases at V and 3 bases at J; junction bases unmatched: 2.

The chain joins TRBV7-2 to TRBJ2-5; 11 positions match TRBD2. Germline V gives CDR1 SGHTA, CDR2 FQGNSA. V was clipped by 6 bases and J by 3 bases; unmatched bases: 12. The CDR3 runs to 17 residues. CDR3 nucleotides: TGTGCCAGCAGTTTAATAGCGGGGGGGATCCCAAAAGAGACCCAGTACTTC. Encoded protein: CASSLIAGGIPKETQYF.

This clone was seen once. The DNA for the CDR3 is TGTGCCAGCAGCTTAGGTGCGGGAGAGGAGACCCAGTACTTC. Amino acids: CASSLGAGEETQYF. J is TRBJ2-5 and V is TRBV7-6; 7 positions agree with TRBD2. V dropped 1 base and J dropped 5; count of bases not matched to a gene: 4. This CDR3 has 14 residues. Germline V gene lookup returns CDR1 SGHVS and CDR2 FNYEAQ.

The chain employs TRBV6-2 or TRBV6-3 and TRBJ1-4; 7 bases are shared with TRBD1. Germline CDR1 MNHEY, CDR2 SVGEGT. The CDR3 has 15 residues. Germline trimming cut 5 bases from V and 0 bases from J; bases unmatched to any gene: 3. CDR3 sequence: CASSTGDATNEKLFF. CDR3 nucleotide sequence: TGTGCCAGCAGTACAGGGGATGCAACTAATGAAAAACTGTTTTTT.

CDR3 sequence reads: CASSVVIGTENTGELFF. CDR3 bases: TGTGCCAGCAGCGTAGTGATTGGGACAGAGAACACCGGGGAGCTGTTTTTT. V usage is TRBV9 and J usage is TRBJ2-2; 7 positions agree with TRBD1. The CDR3 loop spans 17 amino acids. V lost 0 bases and J lost 1; bases outside the gene matches: 6. Germline CDR1 is SGDLS and CDR2 is YYNGEE.

The chain is built from TRBV5-6 and TRBJ1-2; 10 bases align to TRBD1. Germline V lookup: CDR1 SGHDT, CDR2 YYEEEE. The CDR3 length is 14 residues. The J segment lost 5 bases and the V segment lost 4 bases, leaving 5 bases of the junction unmatched. The CDR3 is CASSIPGQGYGYTF. CDR3 in DNA: TGTGCCAGCAGCATACCGGGACAGGGGTATGGCTACACCTTC.

The chain recombines TRBV9 with TRBJ2-2; the D is unclear. CDR3 length: 13 amino acids. Deletions cut 0 bases from V and 8 bases from J, with 8 bases between. Germline CDR1 and CDR2: SGDLS and YYNGEE. This CDR3 is CASSVDGRGELFF. CDR3 DNA: TGTGCCAGCAGCGTAGATGGTCGGGGGGAGCTGTTTTTT.

The gene calls are TRBV28 and TRBJ2-5, with 9 bases lining up with TRBD2. The germline V gene has CDR1 MDHEN and CDR2 SYDVKM. CDR3 length equals 16 residues. V was pared by 3 bases and J by 7 bases, with 12 bases of the junction left unmatched. Here the CDR3 reads CASSLTAGGPWGTQYF. CDR3 coding DNA: TGTGCCAGCAGTTTGACGGCGGGAGGGCCATGGGGGACCCAGTACTTC.

The CDR3 nucleotides are TGTGCCAGCAGCTGGGGGACAGGGGGCTACACCTTC. Protein sequence: CASSWGTGGYTF. The J gene is TRBJ1-2, the V gene TRBV5-6; 9 bases match TRBD1. The CDR3 runs 12 residues. Looked up from germline, CDR1 is SGHDT and CDR2 is YYEEEE. V dropped 3 bases and J dropped 8; count of bases not matched to a gene: 2.

The chain uses TRBV20-1 and TRBJ2-1, with 7 nucleotides matching TRBD2. V lost 3 bases to trimming and J lost 6 bases; unmatched junction nucleotides: 8. Germline V CDR1 and CDR2: DFQATT, SNEGSKA (reference sequence). This CDR3 is built from 14 residues. As DNA, the CDR3 is TGCAGTGCTAGTTCGTCTAGCGGAATCAATGAGCAGTTCTTC. This codes for CSASSSSGINEQFF.